This TCR beta chain appears in the sequencing data of a study of cytomegalovirus exposure and HLA in healthy donors. The PCR used 60 Vbeta and 13 Jbeta primers. The data were produced by immunoSEQ multiplex PCR, yet TCRdb's version contains in-frame clones alone and is incomplete. The top ten clones hold about 4.8% of a sample with 60,000 to 70,000 clones, around 74% of them seen once. Trimming took off 0 bases at V and 5 bases at J, with 16 bases between the two ends. The CDR3 has 16 residues. CDR1 is LGHNA and CDR2 is YSLEER in the germline V gene. Study results and caveats: Presence/absence analyses treated sequencing depth as roughly uniform across donors. Being indistinguishable, some V segments were excluded, TRBV6-2 and TRBV6-3 among them.

For this clone: As yet, its antigen is unknown.

The V gene is TRBV4-3, the J gene TRBJ1-1; D perhaps matches TRBD1 (5 bases). Sample: PBMCs. The TCR comes from a male donor in good health and CMV-seropositive. The CDR3 spells CASSQDRTGDGTEAFF. CDR3 nucleotides: TGCGCCAGCAGCCAAGATCGTACGGGGGATGGAACTGAAGCTTTCTTT.